This T cell receptor beta chain was recovered during a study of shared clonotypes between healthy human individuals (dated by TCRdb to 2020 to 2022). Regarding the research as a whole: Three men and a couple of women, aged 18 to 49 years, made up the cohort. For each donor, CD4 naive and CD4 memory were each given three plates, CD8 naive was given two plates, and CD8 memory was given one plate. Blood TCR repertoires of about 5 healthy adults were deeply sequenced to estimate repertoire size and the extent of clonotype sharing between individuals. Different laboratories and diverse techniques were used to prepare libraries and sequence TCR repertoires, to increase sequencing depth and limit assay-specific biases. Each donor's leukapheresis produced roughly between roughly 0.85 and 10 billion PBMCs. Here is what the overall study found, with its caveats: Because the study included only a small number of donors, the genetic and exposure-history diversity represented was limited. Sampling was restricted to blood, and TCR repertoires in tissue are likely to differ from TCR repertoires in blood. Naive subsets generally had larger estimated clonotype richness than memory subsets. Pairwise subsampling indicated that sequencing depth was expected to affect the degree of clonotype sharing among donors. Even with the large sequencing depth, rarefaction of the sorted-subset datasets indicated that sequencing was incomplete. Across four donors, roughly 5.4% of naive CD4, roughly 3.4% of naive CD8, about 2.3% of memory CD4, and under 0.45% of memory CD8 clonotypes were shared. Clonotypes shared by all four sorted-subset donors showed higher generation probabilities than non-shared clonotypes.

In the germline V gene, CDR1 corresponds to SGHTA and CDR2 to FQGNSA. Ends trimmed: V by 5 bases, J by 1 base; bases unmatched to a gene: 9. The CDR3 spans 17 residues, from the cysteine through the phenylalanine. Only the CDR3 DNA stays, 51 bases, in frame from base 1. CD8 naive samples were CD45RO-negative cells positively selected for CCR7, giving a CD45RA+CCR7+ population that excluded TemRA cells. The donors were healthy, HIV-negative adults with no recently reported acute infections or vaccinations. Every donor was a Caucasian adult living in Nashville, Tennessee, USA. Blood was obtained by leukapheresis, after which PBMCs were separated by Ficoll-Histopaque density gradient centrifugation and cryopreserved in liquid nitrogen vapor phase. Analytical flow cytometry was used to check the purity and quantity of each magnetically sorted T cell population. From each sorted fraction, genomic DNA was isolated and quantified by UV absorbance on a Nanodrop 2000c.

The table lists this clone with a count of one. This clone's antigen is unknown. No qualities accompany the bases; no much larger clone lies one base away. TCR CDR3 regions were amplified from genomic DNA by multiplex PCR using the deep immunoSEQ assay. For each cell subset, the extracted genomic DNA was distributed evenly across all wells of several immunoSEQ 96-well plates, and each plate served as one replicate. For sorted subsets, about 210 ng of genomic DNA, equivalent to some 30,000 T cell genomes, went into each replicate PCR. Purified libraries were quantified with a Qubit 3.0 fluorometer, sized on a Bioanalyzer 2100, and re-quantified with the KAPA Library Quantification kit. Every immunoSEQ 96-well plate was sequenced on a dedicated single-read 150-cycle Illumina NextSeq 550 flow cell. The original pipeline was this. Because only junctional sequences without quality scores were contained in the immunoSEQ output, filtering matching that applied to full-length reads could not be performed. Sequences were annotated with PyIR, a Python wrapper for IgBLAST v1.9, using IMGT germline references to assign V/J genes and CDR3. Reads with weak V/J assignments (E-value above 1e-6), missing CDR3, stop codons, out-of-frame junctions, or ambiguous translated residues were removed. V3J clonotypes were defined as sequences sharing the same inferred V gene, J gene, and CDR3 amino acid sequence. Percentage overlap between repertoires was computed as shared unique clonotypes divided by the size of the smaller repertoire. Repertoire richness was assessed with RTK rarefaction, the Chao1 estimator, and Recon v2.1 estimates of unobserved clonotypes. OLGA was used to compute generation probabilities for all TCRbeta clonotypes that the gDNA method yielded from a handful of donors. TCRdb mirrors the immuneACCESS table, restricted to in-frame sequences. Some clones are absent from its copies; in checked studies, under half trace to an unresolved V gene, and the reason for the others is unknown. V, J and clone size derive from that table, while D and trimming were established from the DNA sequence. The sample contains about 590,000 clones, 95% of them found a single time. The ten largest make up 0.11% of the sample.

The sequence was collected from a woman aged 25-40 years in good health. The rearranged chain carries TRBV7-2 and TRBJ2-7, with 12 junctional bases fitting TRBD1. Material: naive CD8+ T cells sorted from blood. The sample's cell subset or site, from its label and the paper: CD45RA+CCR7+. The CDR3 is CASSLPGQGAFSYEQYF. The nucleotide sequence reads TGTGCCAGCAGCCTACCGGGACAGGGGGCGTTTTCCTACGAGCAGTACTTC.